This entry lists 26 T cell receptor beta chains sequenced from one sample in a study of CD8+ T cells in alopecia areata. It was cDNA, reverse transcribed from extracted RNA, that served as the sequencing template. Sequenced by immunoSEQ multiplex PCR; TCRdb stores in-frame clones only, minus some. This sample has over 150,000 clones, with about 61% found just once. Sequenced material: CD8+ T cells sorted from blood. These receptors were collected from a human donor in good health.

The gene calls are TRBV29-1 and TRBJ2-2; D tentatively reads TRBD1 or TRBD2 (5 bases each). The V and J ends lost 4 bases and 5 bases respectively, with 11 bases between them. CDR3 length: 13 residues. The germline CDR1 and CDR2 sequences are SQVTM and ANQGSEA. CDR3 coding DNA: TGCAGCGTTGTCCAGGGAGTGACCGGGGAGCTGTTTTTT. Protein: CSVVQGVTGELFF.

This chain uses TRBV9 with TRBJ2-5; D is uncertain. Germline V gene lookup returns CDR1 SGDLS and CDR2 YYNGEE. There are 14 residues in the CDR3. The V gene lost 0 bases and the J gene lost 1 base, with 7 bases spanning the gap. CDR3 bases: TGTGCCAGCAGCGTAGGTAACCGCCAAGAGACCCAGTACTTC. The encoded protein is CASSVGNRQETQYF. The entire variable domain, with the rest obtained from reference TRBV9 and TRBJ2-5, is as follows: DSGVTQTPKHLITATGQRVTLRCSPRSGDLSVYWYQQSLDQGLQFLIQYYNGEERAKGNILERFSAQQFPDLHSELNLSSLELGDSALYFCASSVGNRQETQYFGPGTRLLVL.

The genes are TRBV6-5 and TRBJ2-5; no firm D call. The germline CDR1 and CDR2 sequences are MNHEY and SVGAGI. CDR3 length: 14 amino acids. V was shortened by 0 bases and J by 4 bases, with 9 bases between the two germline ends. CDR3 sequence reads: CASSYSYSRETQYF. CDR3 in DNA: TGTGCCAGCAGTTACTCGTATAGCAGAGAGACCCAGTACTTC.

The chain employs TRBV7-9 and TRBJ2-5, with D unresolved. CDR3 size: 12 residues. Trimming removed 6 bases at V and 1 base at J, with 6 bases between. Per germline, CDR1 SEHNR and CDR2 FQNEAQ (reference sequence). CDR3 protein: CASRQLQETQYF. In DNA form, the CDR3 reads TGTGCCAGCAGACAGCTCCAAGAGACCCAGTACTTC.

This clone was picked up many times. This rearrangement joins TRBV19 to TRBJ2-2; D remains ambiguous. The length of the CDR3 is 15 residues. Germline CDR1 is LNHDA and CDR2 is SQIVND (reference sequence). V was cut by 1 base and J by 5 bases, with 11 bases left in between. The CDR3, as DNA: TGTGCCAGTAGTATAGGTCGGCCCGGGACCGGGGAGCTGTTTTTT. This encodes CASSIGRPGTGELFF. Full variable domain (missing parts from reference TRBV19 and TRBJ2-2): DGGITQSPKYLFRKEGQNVTLSCEQNLNHDAMYWYRQDPGQGLRLIYYSQIVNDFQKGDIAEGYSVSREKKESFPLTVTSAQKNPTAFYLCASSIGRPGTGELFFGEGSRLTVL.

The rearrangement uses TRBV6-5 and TRBJ1-2; no clear D gene. Trimming pared 0 bases from V and 4 bases from J, leaving 6 bases between. Germline CDR1 reads MNHEY; CDR2 reads SVGAGI. There are 13 residues in the CDR3. The CDR3 nucleotides are TGTGCCAGCAGTTACTCCCTAGGCTATGGCTACACCTTC. Its protein product is CASSYSLGYGYTF.

The V gene is TRBV15, the J gene TRBJ1-1, with 9 bases lining up with TRBD1. Germline loops: CDR1 LNHNV, CDR2 YYDKDF (reference sequence). After removal of 0 bases from V and 5 bases from J, the junction contained 1 base not matched to a gene. This CDR3 comprises 14 residues. Here the CDR3 reads CATSREGQGTEAFF. The CDR3 DNA is TGTGCCACCAGCAGAGAAGGACAGGGGACTGAAGCTTTCTTT.

V gene TRBV29-1 combines with J gene TRBJ2-1; TRBD2 matches at 13 bases. From germline, CDR1 is SQVTM and CDR2 ANQGSEA. Losses at the gene ends were 6 bases for V and 8 bases for J; bases not matched to a gene: 7. This CDR3 has 14 amino acids. The CDR3 DNA sequence: TGCAGCGTCGTACTAGCGGGGGGGCCCCATGAGCAGTTCTTC. Translating gives CSVVLAGGPHEQFF.

V and J are TRBV29-1 and TRBJ1-2, with D uncertain. Germline CDR1 SQVTM, CDR2 ANQGSEA. The CDR3 extends over 13 amino acids. V lost 5 bases to trimming and J lost 1 base, with 11 bases between them. In DNA form, the CDR3 reads TGCAGCGTTTTTGAGGCCATTAACTATGGCTACACCTTC. It codes for CSVFEAINYGYTF.

The gene calls are TRBV15 and TRBJ2-7; D is perhaps TRBD2 (5 bases). There are 15 residues in the CDR3. Trimming removed 0 bases from V and 5 bases from J, with 14 bases in between. Germline V gene data show CDR1 as LNHNV and CDR2 as YYDKDF (reference sequence). The chain's CDR3 is CATSREDLPPNEQYF. In DNA form, the CDR3 reads TGTGCCACCAGCAGAGAGGACTTACCTCCCAACGAGCAGTACTTC. The full variable domain, in which reference TRBV15 and TRBJ2-7 provide the parts outside the CDR3, is DAMVIQNPRYQVTQFGKPVTLSCSQTLNHNVMYWYQQKSSQAPKLLFHYYDKDFNNEADTPDNFQSRRPNTSFCFLDIRSPGLGDTAMYLCATSREDLPPNEQYFGPGTRLTVT.

This sequence joins TRBV11-2 and TRBJ2-3; 16 bases agree with TRBD2. Germline V gene sequence: CDR1 SGHAT, CDR2 FQNNGV. The trim removed 5 bases at V and 4 bases at J, leaving 6 bases unmatched. The CDR3 has 17 amino acids. CDR3 bases: TGTGCCAGCAGCCCGGGGACTAGCGGGGGGGCCGCAGATACGCAGTATTTT. Translation: CASSPGTSGGAADTQYF.

The rearrangement uses TRBV29-1 and TRBJ1-2; D is uncertain. The CDR3 is made up of 12 amino acids. The V gene lost 5 bases and the J gene lost 0 bases, with 7 bases spanning the gap. The V gene's germline CDR1 is SQVTM and CDR2 ANQGSEA. CDR3 amino acids: CSVLNSNYGYTF. In DNA, the CDR3 is TGCAGCGTTTTGAACTCTAACTATGGCTACACCTTC.

This rearrangement joins TRBV13 to TRBJ1-4, with D unclear. CDR3 length: 15 amino acids. CDR1 is PRHDT, CDR2 FYEKMQ, per germline (reference sequence). The ends were cut back, 0 bases at V and 3 bases at J, with 8 bases in the middle. CDR3 sequence reads: CASSLGGIPNEKLFF. The DNA for the CDR3 is TGTGCCAGCAGCTTAGGCGGAATCCCTAATGAAAAACTGTTTTTT. The variable domain in full, completed from reference TRBV13 and TRBJ1-4, reads AAGVIQSPRHLIKEKRETATLKCYPIPRHDTVYWYQQGPGQDPQFLISFYEKMQSDKGSIPDRFSAQQFSDYHSELNMSSLELGDSALYFCASSLGGIPNEKLFFGSGTQLSVL.

The rearrangement uses TRBV11-2 and TRBJ2-2; D remains unclear. The germline CDR1 and CDR2 sequences are SGHAT and FQNNGV. Trimming stripped 5 bases from V and 4 bases from J, with 8 bases between. The CDR3 has 13 amino acids. The CDR3 protein is CASSPTVTGELFF. The CDR3 DNA reads TGTGCCAGCAGCCCAACCGTCACCGGGGAGCTGTTTTTT. The full variable domain, its missing parts supplied by reference TRBV11-2 and TRBJ2-2, is EAGVAQSPRYKIIEKRQSVAFWCNPISGHATLYWYQQILGQGPKLLIQFQNNGVVDDSQLPKDRFSAERLKGVDSTLKIQPAKLEDSAVYLCASSPTVTGELFFGEGSRLTVL.

This clone was found a few times. The genes are TRBV7-8 and TRBJ1-1; maybe TRBD1 (5 bases). CDR1 is SGHVS, CDR2 FQNEAQ, per germline. V lost 5 bases and J lost 3, with 16 bases in between. This CDR3 is 15 amino acids long. Here the CDR3 DNA reads TGTGCCAGCAGCGCAACGGGGACCTGGGACACTGAAGCTTTCTTT. Its protein is CASSATGTWDTEAFF.

V and J are TRBV5-6 and TRBJ2-5; D not certain. V lost 4 bases to trimming and J lost 5 bases, with 15 bases between them. The V gene's germline CDR1 is SGHDT and CDR2 YYEEEE. The CDR3 consists of 14 residues. DNA for the CDR3: TGTGCCAGCAGCCAAACGATAGGATCGGAGACCCAGTACTTC. It encodes CASSQTIGSETQYF.

In its sample, this clone was seen a few times. The V call is TRBV15, the J call TRBJ1-5; the D is unclear. The CDR3 is made up of 15 amino acids. Trimming stripped 3 bases from V and 0 bases from J, with 9 bases between. The germline gives CDR1 LNHNV, CDR2 YYDKDF (reference sequence). The CDR3 DNA reads as TGTGCCACCAGCAGTTCGGCGAATAGCAATCAGCCCCAGCATTTT. This encodes CATSSSANSNQPQHF. Variable domain in full (rest from reference TRBV15 and TRBJ1-5): DAMVIQNPRYQVTQFGKPVTLSCSQTLNHNVMYWYQQKSSQAPKLLFHYYDKDFNNEADTPDNFQSRRPNTSFCFLDIRSPGLGDTAMYLCATSSSANSNQPQHFGDGTRLSIL.

The genes are TRBV7-2 and TRBJ2-7; no reliable D call. Germline CDR1 SGHTA, CDR2 FQGNSA. The V end was cut by 3 bases, the J end by 7 bases, with 7 bases between. The CDR3 is 11 residues long. The CDR3 DNA follows: TGTGCCAGCAGCTTTCGCCTAGAGCAGTACTTC. As protein: CASSFRLEQYF.

V gene TRBV30 combines with J gene TRBJ1-1, with D hard to call. Germline V gene lookup returns CDR1 GTSNPN and CDR2 SVGIG (reference sequence). There are 12 residues in the CDR3. The ends were cut back, 7 bases at V and 2 bases at J, with 11 bases in the middle. CDR3 nucleotides: TGTGCCTTCCAGCGGATAAACACTGAAGCTTTCTTT. This translates into CAFQRINTEAFF.

The CDR3, as DNA: TGTGCCAGCAGTGAAATACCGGGCACTGAAGCTTTCTTT. Its translation: CASSEIPGTEAFF. The V and J genes are TRBV2 and TRBJ1-1; D gene unclear. Germline values: CDR1 SNHLY, CDR2 FYNNEI. V dropped 2 bases and J dropped 4 bases, with 8 bases sitting between them. The CDR3 has 13 amino acids.

This rearrangement joins TRBV10-3 to TRBJ2-5, with D possibly being TRBD1 (6 bases). The CDR3 has 15 residues. V shed 3 bases and J shed 6 bases, with 17 bases lying between them. Germline assignment: CDR1 ENHRY and CDR2 SYGVKD. CDR3 region: CAISDLRTGSKTQYF. For the CDR3, the DNA is TGTGCCATCAGTGATCTTCGTACAGGGTCCAAGACCCAGTACTTC.

The chain is built from TRBV13 and TRBJ1-1; D is unresolved. V shed 0 bases and J shed 5 bases, with 4 bases lying between them. Germline CDR1 PRHDT, CDR2 FYEKMQ (reference sequence). The CDR3 sequence is 12 residues long. CDR3 DNA: TGTGCCAGCAGCTTAGGGTGGACTGAAGCTTTCTTT. Translated: CASSLGWTEAFF.

The rearrangement uses TRBV27 and TRBJ2-3, with D possibly being TRBD1 (7 bases). V was shortened by 3 bases and J by 0 bases, with 13 bases between the two germline ends. Germline V CDR1 and CDR2: MNHEY, SMNVEV (reference sequence). The CDR3 spans 16 residues. The CDR3 protein is CASSFRTGLSTDTQYF. In DNA, the CDR3 is TGTGCCAGCAGTTTCAGGACAGGACTAAGCACAGATACGCAGTATTTT.

V is TRBV19 and J is TRBJ2-7; the D is unclear. The germline V and J ends were trimmed by 5 bases and 1 base, with 15 bases remaining between them. This CDR3 spans 15 amino acids. The germline gives CDR1 LNHDA, CDR2 SQIVND (reference sequence). The CDR3 here is CASSPRSTGSYEQYF. The CDR3 nucleotides read TGTGCCAGTAGTCCTAGATCGACTGGGTCCTACGAGCAGTACTTC.

This clone was detected only a few times. The chain carries TRBV6-1 and TRBJ1-2; D is undetermined. The germline V gene encodes CDR1 MNHNS and CDR2 SASEGT. This CDR3 spans 14 amino acids. The V end lost 8 bases, the J end lost 2 bases, and 15 bases lay between the germline ends. The CDR3 DNA follows: TGTGCCAGCGAGTTTGGAGGATTAAACTATGGCTACACCTTC. It translates to CASEFGGLNYGYTF.

The chain links TRBV15 to TRBJ1-5; 7 positions match TRBD1. Germline V gives CDR1 LNHNV, CDR2 YYDKDF (reference sequence). J was trimmed by 3 bases and V by 0 bases; bases with no gene match: 5. CDR3 length: 16 amino acids. The CDR3 reads CATSRDRTGFNQPQHF. CDR3 bases: TGTGCCACCAGCAGAGACCGGACAGGTTTCAATCAGCCCCAGCATTTT.